Presented here are 22 T cell receptor beta chains from one specimen sequenced in a study of early T cells in non-severe SARS-CoV-2 infection. TCRdb ran MiXCR on the 5' RACE reads and lists one entry per CDR3 protein. This repertoire shows 100,000 to 150,000 distinct CDR3 sequences, about 15% found once; its top ten account for 21%. Sample: whole blood. The receptors originated from an adult who was a healthcare worker with PCR-confirmed SARS-CoV-2 infection or an uninfected control (not recorded which).

This chain uses TRBV20-1 with TRBJ1-6, with 8 bases identical to TRBD1. Germline-derived CDR1 and CDR2 are DFQATT and SNEGSKA (reference sequence). Trimming took 0 bases from V and 6 from J; bases not matched to a gene: 1. CDR3 length equals 14 residues. The DNA of the CDR3 is TGCAGTGCTAGAGATCAGGGGGCTAATTCACCCCTCCACTTT. This translates into CSARDQGANSPLHF.

The rearrangement joins TRBV3-1 to TRBJ1-1; TRBD1 is a possible D gene (5 bases). V was pared by 1 base and J by 8 bases, with 11 bases between. Germline values: CDR1 LGHDT, CDR2 YNNKEL (reference sequence). There are 13 residues in the CDR3. The CDR3 DNA follows: TGTGCCAGCAGCCAAGGAGGTTGGGGGGAAGCTTTCTTT. This encodes CASSQGGWGEAFF.

The V and J genes are TRBV29-1 and TRBJ1-1; D unclear. The CDR3 loop spans 15 amino acids. Trimming cost V 1 base and J 0 bases, with 12 bases left between them. The germline V gene encodes CDR1 SQVTM and CDR2 ANQGSEA. The CDR3 DNA is TGCAGCGTTGAAGTCAGTAGAGTCATGAACACTGAAGCTTTCTTT. Residues: CSVEVSRVMNTEAFF.

The chain links TRBV12-3 or TRBV12-4 to TRBJ1-1; D is unclear. V dropped 3 bases and J dropped 6 bases, with 11 bases sitting between them. CDR3 length: 13 residues. CDR3 nucleotide sequence: TGTGCCAGCAGTTTTGTCACCGAGGCTGAAGCTTTCTTT. It encodes CASSFVTEAEAFF.

This clonotype turned up a few times. The V call is TRBV7-2, the J call TRBJ2-1; weak D call: TRBD1 (5 bases). CDR3 size: 13 residues. Looked up from germline, CDR1 is SGHTA and CDR2 is FQGNSA. V was cut by 1 base and J by 6 bases, with 7 bases left in between. CDR3 in DNA: TGTGCCAGCAGCTTAGAAAGGGGCAATGAGCAGTTCTTC. Encoded protein: CASSLERGNEQFF.

The chain employs TRBV12-3 or TRBV12-4 and TRBJ2-5; 7 bases are shared with TRBD1. The CDR3 has 14 amino acids. The V segment lost 1 base and the J segment 4 bases; nucleotides outside the gene matches: 3. CDR3 region: CASSLVGTVETQYF. The CDR3 DNA is TGTGCCAGCAGTTTAGTAGGGACAGTAGAGACCCAGTACTTC.

V usage is TRBV12-3 or TRBV12-4 and J usage is TRBJ1-1; D uncertain. Trimming removed 6 bases from V and 0 bases from J, with 11 bases in between. This CDR3 contains 14 residues. The CDR3 DNA sequence: TGTGCCAGCAGCCCTGACGGGCTGAACACTGAAGCTTTCTTT. Translating gives CASSPDGLNTEAFF.

This clonotype has just a few counts. This chain uses TRBV10-3 with TRBJ1-3; a possible D gene is TRBD1 (5 bases). Trimming removed 10 bases from V and 4 bases from J, with 11 bases in between. The CDR3 runs 12 residues. CDR1 is ENHRY, CDR2 SYGVKD, per germline. The CDR3 loop reads CATRPGGNTIYF. The CDR3 DNA sequence: TGTGCCACCCGCCCAGGGGGAAACACCATATATTTT.

This clonotype was recorded many times. CDR3 sequence: CASSIDNLIDEQFF. CDR3 DNA sequence: TGTGCCAGTAGTATAGACAATTTGATCGATGAGCAGTTCTTC. The chain is built from TRBV19 and TRBJ2-1; unclear D gene. Germline V gene lookup returns CDR1 LNHDA and CDR2 SQIVND (reference sequence). The ends were cut back, 0 bases at V and 8 bases at J, with 11 bases in the middle. The CDR3 contains 14 residues.

The chain carries TRBV11-2 and TRBJ2-3; 8 positions match TRBD1. The germline CDR1 and CDR2 sequences are SGHAT and FQNNGV. The junction had 3 bases not matched to a gene; V was cut back by 5 bases and J by 2 bases. The CDR3 consists of 14 residues. This CDR3 is CASSGQGFTDTQYF. Here the CDR3 DNA reads TGTGCCAGCAGCGGACAGGGCTTCACAGATACGCAGTATTTT.

The table lists this clonotype with a few counts. V usage is TRBV6-1 and J usage is TRBJ1-1, with D possibly being TRBD1 (5 bases). CDR1 is MNHNS, CDR2 SASEGT, per germline. The V end was cut by 7 bases, the J end by 0 bases, with 15 bases between. The CDR3 runs 15 residues. The CDR3 region has the DNA TGTGCCAGCACAGTTTTAGGGACGGTGAACACTGAAGCTTTCTTT. It is translated as CASTVLGTVNTEAFF.

The V call is TRBV20-1, the J call TRBJ1-1, with a possible D match to TRBD1 (5 bases). V lost 3 bases to trimming and J lost 1 base, with 6 bases between them. The germline gives CDR1 DFQATT, CDR2 SNEGSKA (reference sequence). The CDR3 contains 12 residues. The CDR3 reads CSARDTNTEAFF. Written as DNA, the CDR3 is TGCAGTGCTAGGGACACGAACACTGAAGCTTTCTTT.

This clonotype was observed a handful of times. V usage is TRBV5-1 and J usage is TRBJ2-7; no clear D. The V gene lost 4 bases and the J gene lost 7 bases, with 15 bases spanning the gap. CDR1 is SGHRS, CDR2 YFSETQ, per germline. The CDR3 consists of 13 residues. CDR3 sequence (DNA): TGCGCCAGCAGCGGTAATGACCTGGGGGAGCAGTACTTC. It yields the protein CASSGNDLGEQYF.

With regard to this clonotype: Compared with germline, one end of the junction differs, possibly owing to a read error. The chain carries TRBV5-6 and TRBJ1-3; 8 nucleotides agree with TRBD1. The germline V gene encodes CDR1 SGHDT and CDR2 YYEEEE. This CDR3 region has 14 residues. The CDR3 is CASSRTGSENTIYF. CDR3 nucleotides: TGTGCCAGCAGCCGGACAGGGTCTGAAAACACCATATATTTT.

There are a few counts of this clonotype. The V and J genes are TRBV29-1 and TRBJ2-5; unclear D gene. With 6 bases removed from V and 3 bases from J, the gap between germline ends came to 11 bases. This CDR3 is built from 12 residues. Germline V gives CDR1 SQVTM, CDR2 ANQGSEA. The CDR3 sequence is CSVLPGEETQYF. The CDR3 DNA reads as TGCAGCGTCCTCCCTGGCGAAGAGACCCAGTACTTC.

This clonotype was seen many times. The CDR3 sequence: CASSARSSGGLNEQFF. Here the CDR3 DNA reads TGTGCCAGCAGCGCCCGTTCTAGCGGGGGGCTTAATGAGCAGTTCTTC. The chain is built from TRBV7-9 and TRBJ2-1, with TRBD2 matching over 11 bases. V lost 5 bases to trimming and J lost 7 bases; unmatched junction nucleotides: 10. The CDR3 totals 16 residues. Germline CDR1 is SEHNR and CDR2 is FQNEAQ (reference sequence).

This chain joins TRBV20-1 and TRBJ1-2; TRBD1 is a possible D gene (5 bases). The germline V and J ends were trimmed by 4 bases and 7 bases, with 19 bases remaining between them. This CDR3 has 14 amino acids. Germline CDR1 DFQATT, CDR2 SNEGSKA (reference sequence). In DNA form, the CDR3 reads TGCAGTGCTATCATTAAGCCCAGACAGCCTGGCTACACCTTC. Its protein is CSAIIKPRQPGYTF.

Here the CDR3 reads CSAPDAQETQYF. The CDR3 nucleotides read TGCAGCGCACCCGATGCACAAGAGACCCAGTACTTC. The chain joins TRBV29-1 to TRBJ2-5; D gene uncertain. This CDR3 is built from 12 residues. CDR1 and CDR2 (germline): SQVTM, ANQGSEA. The V and J ends lost 7 bases and 2 bases respectively, with 11 bases between them.

The chain employs TRBV21-1 and TRBJ2-7; the tabulated D call, TRBD1, remains unverified against the DNA. TRBV21-1 is given as a pseudogene. This CDR3 is built from 19 residues. The CDR3 DNA reads as TGTGCCAGCAGCAAAGACCAATGGGGCAAGGTACAGGGAGTCTACGAGCAGTACTTC. Translation gives CASSKDQWGKVQGVYEQYF.

This clonotype appeared many times. The rearrangement uses TRBV4-1 and TRBJ2-3; TRBD2 matches 9 bases. This CDR3 region has 16 residues. Germline V gives CDR1 MGHRA, CDR2 YSYEKL. The V and J ends lost 3 bases and 6 bases, in that order; junction bases with no gene match: 10. The CDR3 DNA follows: TGCGCCAGCAGCCAGGTTGCGGGGGGGCGCTCGGATACGCAGTATTTT. Amino acid sequence: CASSQVAGGRSDTQYF.

The chain combines TRBV20-1 with TRBJ2-1, with no clear D. CDR3 length: 13 amino acids. Per the germline V gene, CDR1 is DFQATT and CDR2 is SNEGSKA (reference sequence). Trimming removed 6 bases at V and 0 bases at J, with 9 bases between. The CDR3 reads CSAPSGSYNEQFF. In nucleotides, the CDR3 is TGCAGTGCCCCCTCGGGCTCCTACAATGAGCAGTTCTTC.

This clonotype was seen more than once but under ten times. This chain uses TRBV18 with TRBJ2-2; maybe TRBD2 (6 bases). Germline loops: CDR1 KGHSH, CDR2 LQKENI. Trimming pared 6 bases from V and 5 bases from J, leaving 25 bases between. The CDR3 contains 18 residues. The CDR3 loop is CASSLMTQIAGQTGELFF. CDR3 nucleotides: TGTGCCAGCTCGCTCATGACTCAGATCGCGGGGCAAACCGGGGAGCTGTTTTTT. Full variable domain (rest looked up from reference TRBV18 and TRBJ2-2): NAGVMQNPRHLVRRRGQEARLRCSPMKGHSHVYWYRQLPEEGLKFMVYLQKENIIDESGMPKERFSAEFPKEGPSILRIQQVVRGDSAAYFCASSLMTQIAGQTGELFFGEGSRLTVL.